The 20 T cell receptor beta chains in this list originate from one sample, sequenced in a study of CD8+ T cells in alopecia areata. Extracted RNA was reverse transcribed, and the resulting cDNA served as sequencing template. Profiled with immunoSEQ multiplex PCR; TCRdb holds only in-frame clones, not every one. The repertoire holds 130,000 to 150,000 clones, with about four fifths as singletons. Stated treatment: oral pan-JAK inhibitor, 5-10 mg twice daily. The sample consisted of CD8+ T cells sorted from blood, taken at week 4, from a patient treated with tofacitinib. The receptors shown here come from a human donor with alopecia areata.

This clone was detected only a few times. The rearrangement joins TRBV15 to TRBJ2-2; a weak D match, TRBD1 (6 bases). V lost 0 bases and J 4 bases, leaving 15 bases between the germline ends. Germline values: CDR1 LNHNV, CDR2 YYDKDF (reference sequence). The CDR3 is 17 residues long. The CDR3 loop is CATSRDHRARSTGELFF. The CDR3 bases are TGTGCCACCAGCAGAGATCACAGGGCTAGGAGCACCGGGGAGCTGTTTTTT.

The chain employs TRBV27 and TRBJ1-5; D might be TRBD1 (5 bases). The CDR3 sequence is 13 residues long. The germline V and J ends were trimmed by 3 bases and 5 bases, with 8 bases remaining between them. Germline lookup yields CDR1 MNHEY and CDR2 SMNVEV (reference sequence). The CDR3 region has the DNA TGTGCCAGCAGTTTTGGGGGATATCAGCCCCAGCATTTT. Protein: CASSFGGYQPQHF.

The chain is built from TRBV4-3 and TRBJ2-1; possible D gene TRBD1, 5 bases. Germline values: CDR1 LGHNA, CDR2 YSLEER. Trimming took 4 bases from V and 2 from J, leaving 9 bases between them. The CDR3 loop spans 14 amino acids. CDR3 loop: CASSLAGPYNEQFF. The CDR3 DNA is TGCGCCAGCAGCCTGGCAGGGCCCTACAATGAGCAGTTCTTC.

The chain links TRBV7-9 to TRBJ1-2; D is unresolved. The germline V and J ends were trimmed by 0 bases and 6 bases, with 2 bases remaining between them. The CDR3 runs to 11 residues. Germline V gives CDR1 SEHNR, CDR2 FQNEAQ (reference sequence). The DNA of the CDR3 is TGTGCCAGCAGCTTAGCGAATGGCTACACCTTC. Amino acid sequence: CASSLANGYTF.

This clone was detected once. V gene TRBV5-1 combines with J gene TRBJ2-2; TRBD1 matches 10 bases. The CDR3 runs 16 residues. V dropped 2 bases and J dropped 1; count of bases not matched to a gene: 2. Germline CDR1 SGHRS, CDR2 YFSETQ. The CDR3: CASSFWTGGNTGELFF. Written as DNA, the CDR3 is TGCGCCAGCAGCTTTTGGACAGGGGGGAACACCGGGGAGCTGTTTTTT.

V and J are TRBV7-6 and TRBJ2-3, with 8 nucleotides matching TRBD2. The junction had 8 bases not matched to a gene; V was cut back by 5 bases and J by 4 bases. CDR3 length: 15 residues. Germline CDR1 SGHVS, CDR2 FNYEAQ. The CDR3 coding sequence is TGTGCCAGCAGCCAGTCGGGGGGGCCCTCAGATACGCAGTATTTT. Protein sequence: CASSQSGGPSDTQYF.

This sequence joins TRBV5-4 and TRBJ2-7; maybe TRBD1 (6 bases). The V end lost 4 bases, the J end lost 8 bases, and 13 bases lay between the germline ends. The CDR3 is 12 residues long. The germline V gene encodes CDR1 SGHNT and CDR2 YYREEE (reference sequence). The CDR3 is CASSPDRYQQYF. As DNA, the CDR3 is TGTGCCAGCAGCCCGGACAGATATCAGCAGTACTTC.

This CDR3 is CASSRQGITEAFF. CDR3 DNA: TGTGCCAGCAGTCGACAGGGAATAACTGAAGCTTTCTTT. The chain carries TRBV7-9 and TRBJ1-1, with 7 bases lining up with TRBD1. The ends lost 6 bases at V and 5 bases at J; junction bases unmatched: 6. CDR1 is SEHNR and CDR2 is FQNEAQ in the germline V gene (reference sequence). This CDR3 is built from 13 residues.

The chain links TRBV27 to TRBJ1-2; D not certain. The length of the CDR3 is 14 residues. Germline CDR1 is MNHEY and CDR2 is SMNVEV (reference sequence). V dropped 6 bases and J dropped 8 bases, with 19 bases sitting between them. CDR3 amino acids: CASRLTGKREGYTF. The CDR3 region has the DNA TGTGCCAGCAGGCTAACCGGGAAAAGGGAGGGCTACACCTTC.

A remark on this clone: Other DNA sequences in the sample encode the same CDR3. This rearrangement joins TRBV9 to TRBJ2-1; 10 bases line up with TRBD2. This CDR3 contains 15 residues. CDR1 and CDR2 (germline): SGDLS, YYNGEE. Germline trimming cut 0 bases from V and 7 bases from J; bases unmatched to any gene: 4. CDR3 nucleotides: TGTGCCAGCAGCGTAGGGACTAGCGGAGGTAATGAGCAGTTCTTC. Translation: CASSVGTSGGNEQFF.

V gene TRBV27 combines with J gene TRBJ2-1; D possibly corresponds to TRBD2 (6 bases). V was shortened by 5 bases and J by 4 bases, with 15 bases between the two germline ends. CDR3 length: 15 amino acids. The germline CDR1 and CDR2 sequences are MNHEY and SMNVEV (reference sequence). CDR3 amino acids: CASSRSGGVYNEQFF. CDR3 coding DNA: TGTGCCAGCAGTCGCTCGGGCGGGGTATACAATGAGCAGTTCTTC.

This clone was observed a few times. The CDR3 loop reads CASSLGGETNTGELFF. The CDR3 bases are TGTGCCAGCAGCTTAGGTGGCGAGACGAACACCGGGGAGCTGTTTTTT. The chain combines TRBV7-9 with TRBJ2-2; D is unclear. V was shortened by 1 base and J by 0 bases, with 9 bases between the two germline ends. CDR3 length: 16 residues. Germline CDR1 reads SEHNR; CDR2 reads FQNEAQ (reference sequence).

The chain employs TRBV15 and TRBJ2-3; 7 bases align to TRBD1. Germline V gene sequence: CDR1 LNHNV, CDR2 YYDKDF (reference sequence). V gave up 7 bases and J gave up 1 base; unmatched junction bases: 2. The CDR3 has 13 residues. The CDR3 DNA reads TGTGCCACCAACAGGGGCCGCACAGATACGCAGTATTTT. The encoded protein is CATNRGRTDTQYF.

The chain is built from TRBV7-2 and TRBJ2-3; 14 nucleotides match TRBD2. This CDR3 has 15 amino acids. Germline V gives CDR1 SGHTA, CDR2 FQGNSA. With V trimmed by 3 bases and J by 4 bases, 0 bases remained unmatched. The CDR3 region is CASSLTSGGADTQYF. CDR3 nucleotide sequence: TGTGCCAGCAGCTTGACTAGCGGGGGGGCAGATACGCAGTATTTT.

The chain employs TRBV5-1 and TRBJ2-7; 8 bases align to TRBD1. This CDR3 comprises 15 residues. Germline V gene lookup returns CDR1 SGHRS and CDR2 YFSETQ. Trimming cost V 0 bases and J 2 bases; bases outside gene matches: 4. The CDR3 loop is CASSLGQGAAYEQYF. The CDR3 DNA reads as TGCGCCAGCAGCTTGGGCCAGGGGGCGGCCTACGAGCAGTACTTC.

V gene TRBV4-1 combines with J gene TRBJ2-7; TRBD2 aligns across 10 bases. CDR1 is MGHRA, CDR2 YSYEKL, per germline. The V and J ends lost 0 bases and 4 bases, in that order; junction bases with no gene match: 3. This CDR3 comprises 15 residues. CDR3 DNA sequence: TGCGCCAGCAGCCAAGAACTAGCGGGGAGTTACGAGCAGTACTTC. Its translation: CASSQELAGSYEQYF.

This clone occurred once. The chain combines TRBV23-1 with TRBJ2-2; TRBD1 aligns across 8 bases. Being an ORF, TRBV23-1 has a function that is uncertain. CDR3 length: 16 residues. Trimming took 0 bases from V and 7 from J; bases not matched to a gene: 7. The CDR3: CASSQSSAGGSGELFF. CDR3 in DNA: TGCGCCAGCAGTCAATCCTCCGCAGGGGGCAGCGGGGAGCTGTTTTTT.

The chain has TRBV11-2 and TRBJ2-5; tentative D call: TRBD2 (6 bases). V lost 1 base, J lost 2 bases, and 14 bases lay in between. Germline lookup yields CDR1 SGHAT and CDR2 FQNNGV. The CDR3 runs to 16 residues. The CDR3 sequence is CASSLGVLAGQETQYF. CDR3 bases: TGTGCCAGCAGCTTAGGGGTACTAGCAGGGCAAGAGACCCAGTACTTC.

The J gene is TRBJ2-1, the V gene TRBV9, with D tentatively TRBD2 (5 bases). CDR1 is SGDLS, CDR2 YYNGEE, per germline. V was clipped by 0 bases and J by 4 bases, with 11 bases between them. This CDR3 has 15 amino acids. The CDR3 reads CASSVETGIYNEQFF. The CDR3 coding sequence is TGTGCCAGCAGCGTAGAAACCGGGATATACAATGAGCAGTTCTTC.

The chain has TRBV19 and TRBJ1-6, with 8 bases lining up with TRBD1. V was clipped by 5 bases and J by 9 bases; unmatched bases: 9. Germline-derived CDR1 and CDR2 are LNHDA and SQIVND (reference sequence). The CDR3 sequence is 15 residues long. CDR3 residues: CASSQTGTGASPLHF. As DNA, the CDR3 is TGTGCCAGTAGTCAAACCGGGACAGGTGCTTCACCCCTCCACTTT.